These T cell receptor beta chains were read from a single sample in a study of cytomegalovirus exposure and HLA in healthy donors. Clones were read by immunoSEQ multiplex PCR, and TCRdb kept only the in-frame ones, dropping some. The data hold 150,000 to 200,000 clones, with about two thirds observed a single time. Sequencing input: PBMCs. These receptors originate from a young woman in good health and CMV-seropositive. CDR3s include the opening cysteine and the closing phenylalanine or tryptophan. A D gene is named only where the DNA matches it firmly. A clone size is listed for some rows: how often the clone was seen (once, few, many), or a class if it is expanded.

d_call: NA; j_call: TRBJ2-7; clone_size: NA; cdr3_length: 14; v_call: TRBV6-5; cdr3_aa: CASSYGRERYEQYF; cdr3_nt: TGTGCCAGCAGTTATGGACGGGAGAGGTACGAGCAGTACTTC
d_call: NA; j_call: TRBJ2-7; clone_size: few; cdr3_length: 15; v_call: TRBV29-1; cdr3_aa: CSVEGVDSLSYEQYF; cdr3_nt: TGCAGCGTTGAAGGAGTGGACAGTCTTTCCTACGAGCAGTACTTC
d_call: NA; j_call: TRBJ2-3; clone_size: NA; cdr3_length: 17; v_call: TRBV10-1; cdr3_aa: CASSERLTVSSTDTQYF; cdr3_nt: TGCGCCAGCAGTGAACGGTTAACAGTTTCTAGCACAGATACGCAGTATTTT
d_call: NA; j_call: TRBJ2-3; clone_size: NA; cdr3_length: 14; v_call: TRBV6-1; cdr3_aa: CASTVRVSTDTQYF; cdr3_nt: TGTGCCAGCACTGTACGGGTCAGCACAGATACGCAGTATTTT
d_call: NA; j_call: TRBJ2-1; clone_size: NA; cdr3_length: 16; v_call: TRBV9; cdr3_aa: CASSVVSRSTYNEQFF; cdr3_nt: TGTGCCAGCAGCGTAGTAAGCCGTTCCACCTACAATGAGCAGTTCTTC
d_call: TRBD1; j_call: TRBJ1-4; clone_size: NA; cdr3_length: 15; v_call: TRBV4-3; cdr3_aa: CASSQGDRSSEKLFF; cdr3_nt: TGCGCCAGCAGCCAAGGGGACAGGTCATCTGAAAAGCTGTTTTTT
d_call: TRBD1; j_call: TRBJ2-1; clone_size: NA; cdr3_length: 16; v_call: TRBV6-1; cdr3_aa: CASSDLQGAPYNEQFF; cdr3_nt: TGTGCCAGCAGTGATCTACAGGGGGCCCCCTACAATGAGCAGTTCTTC
d_call: TRBD1; j_call: TRBJ2-1; clone_size: NA; cdr3_length: 17; v_call: TRBV7-6; cdr3_aa: CASSLAPTGGEGNEQFF; cdr3_nt: TGTGCCAGCAGCTTAGCACCGACAGGGGGCGAAGGGAATGAGCAGTTCTTC
d_call: NA; j_call: TRBJ2-1; clone_size: NA; cdr3_length: 16; v_call: TRBV18; cdr3_aa: CASSPPAGVRLDEQFF; cdr3_nt: TGTGCCAGCTCACCACCCGCCGGGGTCCGACTCGATGAGCAGTTCTTC
d_call: TRBD2; j_call: TRBJ2-6; clone_size: NA; cdr3_length: 19; v_call: TRBV30; cdr3_aa: CAWSVYAPSGSAGANVLTF; cdr3_nt: TGTGCCTGGAGTGTCTATGCGCCTAGCGGGAGCGCTGGGGCCAACGTCCTGACTTTC
d_call: NA; j_call: TRBJ1-5; clone_size: NA; cdr3_length: 17; v_call: TRBV6-1; cdr3_aa: CASSAFAGQGGDQPQHF; cdr3_nt: TGTGCCAGCAGTGCCTTTGCGGGGCAGGGAGGTGATCAGCCCCAGCATTTT
d_call: NA; j_call: TRBJ2-7; clone_size: NA; cdr3_length: 13; v_call: TRBV6-5; cdr3_aa: CASSYGRAYEQYF; cdr3_nt: TGTGCCAGCAGTTACGGCAGGGCCTACGAGCAGTACTTC
d_call: TRBD2; j_call: TRBJ2-1; clone_size: few; cdr3_length: 15; v_call: TRBV5-1; cdr3_aa: CASSPSGNSYNEQFF; cdr3_nt: TGCGCCAGCAGCCCTAGCGGGAACTCCTACAATGAGCAGTTCTTC
d_call: TRBD1; j_call: TRBJ1-2; clone_size: NA; cdr3_length: 16; v_call: TRBV2; cdr3_aa: CASSLSEGQGNYGYTF; cdr3_nt: TGTGCCAGCAGCCTTAGTGAGGGACAGGGAAACTATGGCTACACCTTC
d_call: NA; j_call: TRBJ1-1; clone_size: NA; cdr3_length: 16; v_call: TRBV7-8; cdr3_aa: CASSLVARVVNTEAFF; cdr3_nt: TGTGCCAGCAGCTTAGTCGCTAGAGTTGTGAACACTGAAGCTTTCTTT
d_call: NA; j_call: TRBJ2-3; clone_size: NA; cdr3_length: 14; v_call: TRBV2; cdr3_aa: CAGRASTGTDTQYF; cdr3_nt: TGTGCCGGGCGGGCCTCAACCGGGACAGATACGCAGTATTTT
d_call: TRBD1; j_call: TRBJ1-5; clone_size: NA; cdr3_length: 16; v_call: TRBV27; cdr3_aa: CASSQRQGAVSQPQHF; cdr3_nt: TGTGCCAGCAGTCAACGACAGGGGGCGGTGAGTCAGCCCCAGCATTTT
d_call: TRBD1; j_call: TRBJ2-7; clone_size: NA; cdr3_length: 15; v_call: TRBV2; cdr3_aa: CASNYIRDRSYEQYF; cdr3_nt: TGTGCCAGCAATTATATCCGGGACAGGTCTTACGAGCAGTACTTC
d_call: TRBD1; j_call: TRBJ1-1; clone_size: NA; cdr3_length: 15; v_call: TRBV7-3; cdr3_aa: CASSLTTGGPFEAFF; cdr3_nt: TGTGCCAGCAGCTTAACCACAGGGGGTCCTTTTGAAGCTTTCTTT
d_call: NA; j_call: TRBJ2-1; clone_size: few; cdr3_length: 11; v_call: TRBV28; cdr3_aa: CASSLETSEFF; cdr3_nt: TGTGCCAGCAGTTTGGAGACTAGTGAGTTCTTC
d_call: NA; j_call: TRBJ1-1; clone_size: NA; cdr3_length: 17; v_call: TRBV7-8; cdr3_aa: CASSLVAPNQGLTEAFF; cdr3_nt: TGTGCCAGCAGCTTAGTGGCCCCCAATCAGGGGTTGACTGAAGCTTTCTTT
d_call: TRBD1; j_call: TRBJ1-2; clone_size: NA; cdr3_length: 17; v_call: TRBV5-1; cdr3_aa: CASSYTSRDRGFYGYTF; cdr3_nt: TGCGCCAGCAGCTATACCTCCCGCGACAGGGGGTTCTATGGCTACACCTTC
d_call: NA; j_call: TRBJ2-5; clone_size: few; cdr3_length: 12; v_call: TRBV29-1; cdr3_aa: CSVVPGQETQYF; cdr3_nt: TGCAGCGTTGTACCAGGGCAAGAGACCCAGTACTTC
d_call: NA; j_call: TRBJ2-3; clone_size: NA; cdr3_length: 13; v_call: TRBV28; cdr3_aa: CASSSSVADTQYF; cdr3_nt: TGTGCCAGCAGTTCCTCGGTGGCAGATACGCAGTATTTT
d_call: NA; j_call: TRBJ1-4; clone_size: NA; cdr3_length: 17; v_call: TRBV15; cdr3_aa: CATSSTPLTGYNEKLFF; cdr3_nt: TGTGCCACCAGCAGTACACCCTTGACAGGCTATAATGAAAAACTGTTTTTT
d_call: NA; j_call: TRBJ2-5; clone_size: NA; cdr3_length: 14; v_call: TRBV5-6; cdr3_aa: CASSPITRGETQYF; cdr3_nt: TGTGCCAGCAGCCCTATCACCCGAGGAGAGACCCAGTACTTC
d_call: NA; j_call: TRBJ2-3; clone_size: few; cdr3_length: 13; v_call: TRBV11-3; cdr3_aa: CASSQGGADTQYF; cdr3_nt: TGTGCCAGCAGCCAAGGGGGGGCAGATACGCAGTATTTT
d_call: TRBD2; j_call: TRBJ2-1; clone_size: NA; cdr3_length: 14; v_call: TRBV6-1; cdr3_aa: CASNLAGPYNEQFF; cdr3_nt: TGTGCCAGCAACCTAGCGGGTCCATACAATGAGCAGTTCTTC
d_call: NA; j_call: TRBJ2-4; clone_size: NA; cdr3_length: 11; v_call: TRBV4-3; cdr3_aa: CASSQDLGRDF; cdr3_nt: TGCGCCAGCAGCCAAGATTTGGGGCGTGACTTC
d_call: NA; j_call: TRBJ1-1; clone_size: NA; cdr3_length: 14; v_call: TRBV5-1; cdr3_aa: CASSLTGSDSEAFF; cdr3_nt: TGCGCCAGCAGCTTGACAGGGAGCGACTCTGAAGCTTTCTTT
d_call: TRBD1; j_call: TRBJ1-2; clone_size: NA; cdr3_length: 14; v_call: TRBV6-1; cdr3_aa: CASRGQAPNYGYTF; cdr3_nt: TGTGCCAGCAGAGGACAGGCCCCTAACTATGGCTACACCTTC
d_call: TRBD1; j_call: TRBJ1-6; clone_size: NA; cdr3_length: 15; v_call: TRBV30; cdr3_aa: CAWSPTQGNNSPLHF; cdr3_nt: TGTGCCTGGAGTCCGACACAGGGGAATAATTCACCCCTCCACTTT